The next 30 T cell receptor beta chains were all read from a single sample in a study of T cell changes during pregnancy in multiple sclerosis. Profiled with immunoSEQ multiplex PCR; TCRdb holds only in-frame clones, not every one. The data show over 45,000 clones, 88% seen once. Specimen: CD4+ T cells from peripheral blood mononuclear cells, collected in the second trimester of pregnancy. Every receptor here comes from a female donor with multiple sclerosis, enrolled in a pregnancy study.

The CDR3 sequence is CASSGVTGKANYGYTF. The CDR3, as DNA: TGTGCCAGCAGCGGGGTCACAGGTAAAGCTAACTATGGCTACACCTTC. The genes are TRBV9 and TRBJ1-2, with D possibly being TRBD1 (5 bases). The ends were cut back, 3 bases at V and 0 bases at J, with 15 bases in the middle. The CDR3 covers 16 residues. Germline lookup yields CDR1 SGDLS and CDR2 YYNGEE.

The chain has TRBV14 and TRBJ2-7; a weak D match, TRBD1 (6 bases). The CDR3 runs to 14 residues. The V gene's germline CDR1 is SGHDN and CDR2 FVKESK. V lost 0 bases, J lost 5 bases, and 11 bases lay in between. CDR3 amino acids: CASSQDVRGNEQYF. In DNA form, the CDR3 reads TGTGCCAGCAGCCAAGATGTCAGGGGAAACGAGCAGTACTTC. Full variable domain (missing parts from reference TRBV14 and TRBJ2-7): EAGVTQFPSHSVIEKGQTVTLRCDPISGHDNLYWYRRVMGKEIKFLLHFVKESKQDESGMPNNRFLAERTGGTYSTLKVQPAELEDSGVYFCASSQDVRGNEQYFGPGTRLTVT.

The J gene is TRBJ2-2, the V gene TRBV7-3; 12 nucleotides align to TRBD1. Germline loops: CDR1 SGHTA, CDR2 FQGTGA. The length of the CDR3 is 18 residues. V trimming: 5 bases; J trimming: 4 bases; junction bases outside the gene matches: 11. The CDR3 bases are TGTGCCAGCAGCCTACCGGGACAGGGGGCGCTGGGCACCGGGGAGCTGTTTTTT. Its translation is CASSLPGQGALGTGELFF.

The CDR3 DNA is TGTGCCAGCAGCTTGGCCAACCGGGGGGCTGGAGAGACCCAGTACTTC. Amino acids: CASSLANRGAGETQYF. The chain is built from TRBV5-6 and TRBJ2-5; TRBD2 is a possible D gene (7 bases). Germline loops: CDR1 SGHDT, CDR2 YYEEEE. The CDR3 sequence is 16 residues long. V was pared by 0 bases and J by 4 bases, with 16 bases between. Complete variable domain (other parts from reference TRBV5-6 and TRBJ2-5): DAGVTQSPTHLIKTRGQQVTLRCSPKSGHDTVSWYQQALGQGPQFIFQYYEEEERQRGNFPDRFSGHQFPNYSSELNVNALLLGDSALYLCASSLANRGAGETQYFGPGTRLLVL.

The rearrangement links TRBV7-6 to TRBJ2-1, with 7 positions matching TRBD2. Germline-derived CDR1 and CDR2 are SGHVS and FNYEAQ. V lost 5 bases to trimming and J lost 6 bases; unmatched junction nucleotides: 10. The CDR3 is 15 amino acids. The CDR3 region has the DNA TGTGCCAGCAGCGCGAGCGGGAAGTCCATCAATGAGCAGTTCTTC. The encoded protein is CASSASGKSINEQFF.

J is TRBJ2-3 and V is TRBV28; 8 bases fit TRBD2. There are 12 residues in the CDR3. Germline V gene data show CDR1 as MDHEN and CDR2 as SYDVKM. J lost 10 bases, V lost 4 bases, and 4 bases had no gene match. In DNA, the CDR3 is TGTGCCAGCAGTTCGGGGGGGTTTTCGCAGTATTTT. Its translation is CASSSGGFSQYF.

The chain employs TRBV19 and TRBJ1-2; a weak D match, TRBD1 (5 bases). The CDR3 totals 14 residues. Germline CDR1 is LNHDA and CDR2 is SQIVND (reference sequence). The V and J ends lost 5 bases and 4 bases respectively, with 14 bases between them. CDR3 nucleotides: TGTGCCAGTAGTTTCCTAGGAGGGGCCTATGGCTACACCTTC. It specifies CASSFLGGAYGYTF.

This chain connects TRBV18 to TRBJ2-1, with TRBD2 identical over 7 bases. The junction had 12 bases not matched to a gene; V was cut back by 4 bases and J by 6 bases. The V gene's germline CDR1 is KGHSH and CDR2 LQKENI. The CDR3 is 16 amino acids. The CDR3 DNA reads TGTGCCAGCTCACATTCGCGCGGGAGATCGAGCAATGAGCAGTTCTTC. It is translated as CASSHSRGRSSNEQFF.

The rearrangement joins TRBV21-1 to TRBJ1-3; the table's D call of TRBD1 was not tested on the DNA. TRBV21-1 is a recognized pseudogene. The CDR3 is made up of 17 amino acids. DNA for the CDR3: TGTGCCAGCAGCACACCTACCGACAGGGATGATAGAAACACCATATATTTT. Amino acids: CASSTPTDRDDRNTIYF.

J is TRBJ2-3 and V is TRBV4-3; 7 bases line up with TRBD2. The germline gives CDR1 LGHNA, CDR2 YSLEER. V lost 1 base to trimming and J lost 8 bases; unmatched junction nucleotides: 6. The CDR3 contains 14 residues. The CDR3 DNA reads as TGCGCCAGCAGCCAAGCCCAAGGGGAGGGTACGCAGTATTTT. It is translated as CASSQAQGEGTQYF.

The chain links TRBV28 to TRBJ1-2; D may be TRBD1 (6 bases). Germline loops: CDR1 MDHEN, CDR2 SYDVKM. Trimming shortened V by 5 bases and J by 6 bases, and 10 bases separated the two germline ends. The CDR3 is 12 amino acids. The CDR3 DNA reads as TGTGCCAGCAGTGTGGACAGAAATGGCTACACCTTC. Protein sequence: CASSVDRNGYTF.

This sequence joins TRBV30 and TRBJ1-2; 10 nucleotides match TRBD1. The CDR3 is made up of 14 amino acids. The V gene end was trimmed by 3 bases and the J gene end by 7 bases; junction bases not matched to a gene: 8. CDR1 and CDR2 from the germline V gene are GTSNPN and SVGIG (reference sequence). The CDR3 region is CAWSPGTGAVGYTF. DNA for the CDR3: TGTGCCTGGAGCCCCGGGACAGGGGCTGTTGGCTACACCTTC.

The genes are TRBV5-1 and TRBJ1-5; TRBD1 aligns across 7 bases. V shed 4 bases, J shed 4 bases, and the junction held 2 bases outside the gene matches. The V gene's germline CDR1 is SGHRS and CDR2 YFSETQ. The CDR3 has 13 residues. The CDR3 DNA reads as TGCGCCAGCAGCCCGGGACAGAATCAGCCCCAGCATTTT. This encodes CASSPGQNQPQHF.

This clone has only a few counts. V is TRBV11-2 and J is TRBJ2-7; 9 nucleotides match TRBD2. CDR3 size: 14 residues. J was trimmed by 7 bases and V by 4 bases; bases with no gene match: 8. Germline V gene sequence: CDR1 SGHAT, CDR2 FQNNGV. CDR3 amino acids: CASSWGAGGLEQYF. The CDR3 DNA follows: TGTGCCAGCAGCTGGGGGGCGGGAGGGCTGGAGCAGTACTTC.

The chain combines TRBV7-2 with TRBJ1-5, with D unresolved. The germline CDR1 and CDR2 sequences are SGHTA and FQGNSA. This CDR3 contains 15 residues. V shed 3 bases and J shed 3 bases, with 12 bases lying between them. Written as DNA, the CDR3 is TGTGCCAGCAGCTTGACTGCGGGGAACAATCAGCCCCAGCATTTT. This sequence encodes CASSLTAGNNQPQHF.

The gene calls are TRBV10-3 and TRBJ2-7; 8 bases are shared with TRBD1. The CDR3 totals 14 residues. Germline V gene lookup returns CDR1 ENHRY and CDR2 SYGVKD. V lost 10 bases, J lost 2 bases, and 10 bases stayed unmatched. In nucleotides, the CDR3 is TGTGCCACAAAAGACGACAGGGGAACCTACGAGCAGTACTTC. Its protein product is CATKDDRGTYEQYF.

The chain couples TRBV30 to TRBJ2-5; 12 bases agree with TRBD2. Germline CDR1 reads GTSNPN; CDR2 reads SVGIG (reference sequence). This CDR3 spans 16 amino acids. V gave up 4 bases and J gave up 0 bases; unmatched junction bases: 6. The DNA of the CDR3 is TGTGCCTGGATCCCTCTAGCGGGAGGGTACCAAGAGACCCAGTACTTC. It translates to CAWIPLAGGYQETQYF. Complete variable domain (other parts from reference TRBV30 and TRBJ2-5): SQTIHQWPATLVQPVGSPLSLECTVEGTSNPNLYWYRQAAGRGLQLLFYSVGIGQISSEVPQNLSASRPQDRQFILSSKKLLLSDSGFYLCAWIPLAGGYQETQYFGPGTRLLVL.

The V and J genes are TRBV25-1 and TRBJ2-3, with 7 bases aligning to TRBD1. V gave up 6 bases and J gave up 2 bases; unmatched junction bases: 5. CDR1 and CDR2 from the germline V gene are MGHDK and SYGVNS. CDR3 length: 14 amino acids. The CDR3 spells CASRPQGFTDTQYF. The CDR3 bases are TGTGCCAGCAGACCACAGGGGTTCACAGATACGCAGTATTTT.

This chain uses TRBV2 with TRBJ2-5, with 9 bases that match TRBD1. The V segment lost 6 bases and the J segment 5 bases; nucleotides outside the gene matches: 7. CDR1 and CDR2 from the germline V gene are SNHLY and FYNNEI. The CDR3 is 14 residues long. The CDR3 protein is CASRAGQGGETQYF. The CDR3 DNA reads TGTGCCAGCAGAGCGGGACAGGGAGGGGAGACCCAGTACTTC.

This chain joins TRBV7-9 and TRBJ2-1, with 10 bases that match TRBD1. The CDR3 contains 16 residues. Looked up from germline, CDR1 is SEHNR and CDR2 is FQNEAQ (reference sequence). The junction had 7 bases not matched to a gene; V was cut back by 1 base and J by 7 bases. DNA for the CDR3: TGTGCCAGCAGCTTAGTAGGGACAGGGGATAGGAATGAGCAGTTCTTC. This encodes CASSLVGTGDRNEQFF.

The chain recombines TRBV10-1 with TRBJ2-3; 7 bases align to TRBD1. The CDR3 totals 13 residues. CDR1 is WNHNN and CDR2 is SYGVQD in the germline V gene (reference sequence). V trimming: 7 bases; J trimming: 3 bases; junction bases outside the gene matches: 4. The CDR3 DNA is TGCGCCAGCAATAGACAGGGAACAGATACGCAGTATTTT. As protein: CASNRQGTDTQYF.

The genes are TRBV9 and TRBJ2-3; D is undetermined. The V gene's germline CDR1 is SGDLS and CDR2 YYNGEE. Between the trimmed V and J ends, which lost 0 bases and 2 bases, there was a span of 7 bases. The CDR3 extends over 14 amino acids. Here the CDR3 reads CASSVEAATDTQYF. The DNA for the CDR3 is TGTGCCAGCAGCGTAGAGGCGGCCACAGATACGCAGTATTTT.

Written as DNA, the CDR3 is TGTGCCAGCAGCTTAAGGTCGGGGCTAGCGGGAACCTACAATGAGCAGTTCTTC. Translating it yields CASSLRSGLAGTYNEQFF. This chain uses TRBV7-2 with TRBJ2-1; 9 positions match TRBD2. Germline V gives CDR1 SGHTA, CDR2 FQGNSA. The CDR3 totals 18 residues. With V trimmed by 2 bases and J by 2 bases, 10 bases remained unmatched.

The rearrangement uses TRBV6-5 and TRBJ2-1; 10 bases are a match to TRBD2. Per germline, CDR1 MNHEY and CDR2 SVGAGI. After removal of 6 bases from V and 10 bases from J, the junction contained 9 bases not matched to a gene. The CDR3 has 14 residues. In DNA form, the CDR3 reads TGTGCCAGCAGACCTCCTGTAGCGGGAGGCGAGCAGTTCTTC. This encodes CASRPPVAGGEQFF.

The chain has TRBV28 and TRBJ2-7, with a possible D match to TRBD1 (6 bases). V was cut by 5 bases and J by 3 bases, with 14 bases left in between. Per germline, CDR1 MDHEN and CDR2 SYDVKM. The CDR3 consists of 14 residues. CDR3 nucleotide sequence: TGTGCCAGCAGTACCGGACAGCTGATCTACGAGCAGTACTTC. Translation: CASSTGQLIYEQYF.

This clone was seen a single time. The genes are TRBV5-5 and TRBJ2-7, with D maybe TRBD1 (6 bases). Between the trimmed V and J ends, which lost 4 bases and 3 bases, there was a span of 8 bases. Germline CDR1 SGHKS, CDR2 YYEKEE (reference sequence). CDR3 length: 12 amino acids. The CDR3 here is CASSATGYEQYF. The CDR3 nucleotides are TGTGCCAGCAGCGCGACAGGCTACGAGCAGTACTTC.

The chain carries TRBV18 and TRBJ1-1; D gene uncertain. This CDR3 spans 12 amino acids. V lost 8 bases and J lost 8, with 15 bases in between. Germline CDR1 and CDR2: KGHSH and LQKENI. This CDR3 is CASSQEGAEAFF. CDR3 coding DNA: TGTGCCAGCAGCCAGGAGGGCGCAGAAGCTTTCTTT.

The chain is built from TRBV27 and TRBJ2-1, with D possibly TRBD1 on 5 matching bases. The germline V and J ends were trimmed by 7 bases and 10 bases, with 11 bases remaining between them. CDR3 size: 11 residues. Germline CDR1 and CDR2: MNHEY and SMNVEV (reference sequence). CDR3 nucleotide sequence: TGTGCCAGCAAGGGGCGGCCCGAGCAGTTCTTC. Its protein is CASKGRPEQFF.

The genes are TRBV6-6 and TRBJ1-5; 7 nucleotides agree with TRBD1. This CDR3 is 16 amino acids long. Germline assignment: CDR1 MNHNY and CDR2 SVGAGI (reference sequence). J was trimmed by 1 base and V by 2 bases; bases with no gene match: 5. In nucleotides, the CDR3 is TGTGCCAGCAGTTACCCCAGGGACAGCAGCAATCAGCCCCAGCATTTT. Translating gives CASSYPRDSSNQPQHF.

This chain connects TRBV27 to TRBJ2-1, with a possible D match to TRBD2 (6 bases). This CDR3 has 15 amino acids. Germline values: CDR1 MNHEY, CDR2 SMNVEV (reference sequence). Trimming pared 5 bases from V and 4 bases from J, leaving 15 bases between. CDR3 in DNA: TGTGCCAGCAGTCACCGGTCAGGGACTTACAATGAGCAGTTCTTC. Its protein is CASSHRSGTYNEQFF.